Listed here are 7 T cell receptor beta chains from one sample, sequenced in a study of blood T cells in healthy people across ages. A J-beta primer mix and a sample-barcoded 5' primer were used in a second PCR of about 7 to 12 cycles. TCRdb called the 5' RACE reads again in MiXCR, with one record for every CDR3 protein. This sample has 1.5 million to 2 million distinct CDR3 sequences, with roughly 28% found just once. The sequenced sample consisted of blood. These receptor sequences come from a woman in her 30s in good health.

Concerning this clonotype itself: Germline and junction disagree at one end, which may indicate a read error. J is TRBJ2-1 and V is TRBV5-1; D is possibly TRBD1 (6 bases). Germline V gives CDR1 SGHRS, CDR2 YFSETQ. The CDR3 is 13 residues long. CDR3 in amino acids: CASGLGANAGQFF. The CDR3 nucleotides read TGCGCCAGCGGCTTGGGGGCTAACGCAGGGCAGTTCTTC.

This clonotype showed up just a few times. Sequence at one end of the junction differs from germline and may be a read error. The V gene is TRBV2, the J gene TRBJ2-3; 8 bases align to TRBD2. Per germline, CDR1 SNHLY and CDR2 FYNNEI. This CDR3 spans 16 amino acids. This CDR3 reads CSSSDPGLGGTDTQYF. In nucleotides, the CDR3 is TGTTCCAGCAGTGACCCGGGACTAGGGGGCACAGATACGCAGTATTTT. The complete variable domain, with remaining parts taken from reference TRBV2 and TRBJ2-3, reads EPEVTQTPSHQVTQMGQEVILRCVPISNHLYFYWYRQILGQKVEFLVSFYNNEISEKSEIFDDQFSVERPDGSNFTLKIRSTKLEDSAMYFCSSSDPGLGGTDTQYFGPGTRLTVL.

V gene TRBV27 combines with J gene TRBJ2-1, with 7 bases identical to TRBD1. CDR1 is MNHEY, CDR2 SMNVEV, per germline (reference sequence). After removal of 1 base from V and 8 bases from J, the junction contained 11 bases not matched to a gene. This CDR3 spans 16 amino acids. DNA for the CDR3: TGTGCCAGCAGTTTATTTGAGACAGGGTCGTTAGATGAGCAGTTCTTC. Protein sequence: CASSLFETGSLDEQFF.

This clonotype has more than one count but fewer than ten. At one boundary the junction diverges from the germline segment, which might be a read error. The gene calls are TRBV2 and TRBJ2-5; perhaps TRBD1 as D (6 bases). This CDR3 contains 13 residues. In germline, CDR1 is SNHLY, CDR2 FYNNEI. The CDR3 region is CASSEDRIETQYF. The CDR3 DNA reads as TGTGCCAGCAGCGAAGACAGGATCGAGACCCAGTACTTC.

This clonotype has more than one count but fewer than ten. V and J are TRBV3-1 and TRBJ1-2; 8 nucleotides match TRBD1. The germline gives CDR1 LGHDT, CDR2 YNNKEL (reference sequence). The ends lost 0 bases at V and 7 bases at J; junction bases unmatched: 7. This CDR3 has 15 amino acids. CDR3 bases: TGTGCCAGCAGCCAAGATGCAACAGGGGGTGGTGGCTACACCTTC. Protein: CASSQDATGGGGYTF.

This chain links TRBV12-3 or TRBV12-4 with TRBJ2-6; D is uncertain. The V end lost 5 bases, the J end lost 1 base, and 12 bases lay between the germline ends. The CDR3 extends over 16 amino acids. The CDR3 DNA follows: TGTGCCAGCAGTCAAAGGGCCTCATCTGGGGCCAACGTCCTGACTTTC. Translated, it gives CASSQRASSGANVLTF.

The chain joins TRBV28 to TRBJ1-1; no reliable D call. Looked up from germline, CDR1 is MDHEN and CDR2 is SYDVKM. The CDR3 runs 12 residues. CDR3 residues: CVTSGPNTEAFF. The CDR3 coding sequence is TGTGTGACATCCGGGCCTAACACTGAAGCTTTCTTT.